These 21 T cell receptor beta chains came from one sample sequenced in a study of T-cell memory formation after mild COVID-19. TCRdb re-derived calls from the 5' RACE reads in MiXCR, one entry per CDR3 protein. This sample carries 250,000 to 400,000 distinct CDR3 sequences, approximately 15% of them seen once, and the ten largest clones take under 25%. Sequenced sample: PBMCs or a T cell subset sorted from them (not recorded which). The receptors derive from a man between 18 and 35 years old who had mild COVID-19 (a few samples of this study predate the infection). Cell type and time point are not known.

This clonotype has only a few counts. This chain connects TRBV2 to TRBJ2-4; 7 bases line up with TRBD1. After removal of 10 bases from V and 3 bases from J, the junction contained 6 bases not matched to a gene. This CDR3 region has 13 residues. Germline CDR1 reads SNHLY; CDR2 reads FYNNEI. The CDR3 reads CANSGQSKNIQYF. The DNA for the CDR3 is TGTGCCAACTCGGGACAGAGCAAAAACATTCAGTACTTC. Filled out from reference TRBV2 and TRBJ2-4, the complete variable domain reads EPEVTQTPSHQVTQMGQEVILRCVPISNHLYFYWYRQILGQKVEFLVSFYNNEISEKSEIFDDQFSVERPDGSNFTLKIRSTKLEDSAMYFCANSGQSKNIQYFGAGTRLSVL.

The V call is TRBV6-5, the J call TRBJ2-2, with 11 positions matching TRBD1. CDR3 size: 17 residues. The V and J ends lost 8 bases and 11 bases, in that order; junction bases with no gene match: 19. Germline loops: CDR1 MNHEY, CDR2 SVGAGI. The CDR3 spells CASGPQPGTGGPRELFF. The CDR3, as DNA: TGTGCCAGCGGCCCCCAACCCGGGACAGGGGGGCCCAGAGAGCTGTTTTTT.

This clonotype was seen a handful of times. CDR3 region: CASSITGANVLTF. DNA for the CDR3: TGTGCCAGCAGCATAACTGGGGCCAACGTCCTGACTTTC. The chain recombines TRBV11-2 with TRBJ2-6, with D unresolved. Germline lookup yields CDR1 SGHAT and CDR2 FQNNGV. There are 13 residues in the CDR3. Trimming removed 5 bases from V and 2 bases from J, with 4 bases in between.

The CDR3 bases are TGTGCCAGCAGCCAAGAGGCCCCGATGGGCCGCACAGATACGCAGTATTTT. Translating it yields CASSQEAPMGRTDTQYF. This chain uses TRBV3-1 with TRBJ2-3; D not certain. Germline V CDR1 and CDR2: LGHDT, YNNKEL (reference sequence). The germline V and J ends were trimmed by 0 bases and 1 base, with 14 bases remaining between them. The CDR3 loop spans 17 amino acids.

This clonotype was picked up a small number of times. The rearrangement joins TRBV6-2 or TRBV6-3 to TRBJ1-6; D might be TRBD1 (6 bases). Germline CDR1 and CDR2: MNHEY and SVGEGT. With 6 bases removed from V and 10 bases from J, the gap between germline ends came to 19 bases. The CDR3 loop spans 15 amino acids. CDR3 nucleotide sequence: TGTGCCAGCAGACCCGGGACACCGATCCTGTCACCCCTCCACTTT. This translates into CASRPGTPILSPLHF.

This chain links TRBV4-2 with TRBJ2-5; a weak D match, TRBD1 (5 bases). Trimming took off 0 bases at V and 5 bases at J, with 13 bases between the two ends. Germline V gene sequence: CDR1 LGHNA, CDR2 YNFKEQ. This CDR3 is built from 15 residues. This chain's CDR3 is CASSQDDQAGETQYF. CDR3 coding DNA: TGTGCCAGCAGCCAAGATGACCAAGCAGGGGAGACCCAGTACTTC.

The rearrangement uses TRBV4-1 and TRBJ2-3; 9 bases match TRBD2. Germline CDR1 MGHRA, CDR2 YSYEKL. The CDR3 extends over 17 amino acids. V shed 1 base and J 4 bases; nucleotides not matched to a gene: 9. The CDR3 nucleotides are TGCGCCAGCAGCCAAGCAGTCGTAGCGGGGGAGGCAGATACGCAGTATTTT. Translating it yields CASSQAVVAGEADTQYF.

This clonotype was counted only a few times. This chain uses TRBV5-1 with TRBJ2-5, with D perhaps matching TRBD1 (6 bases). The CDR3 covers 14 residues. CDR1 and CDR2 from the germline V gene are SGHRS and YFSETQ. V was shortened by 1 base and J by 5 bases, with 12 bases between the two germline ends. Written as DNA, the CDR3 is TGCGCCAGCAGCTTGTGGGGGCTGAAGGAGACCCAGTACTTC. It specifies CASSLWGLKETQYF.

This chain joins TRBV4-2 and TRBJ2-5; TRBD1 matches at 9 bases. V shed 0 bases, J shed 4 bases, and the junction held 6 bases outside the gene matches. CDR3 size: 16 residues. Germline loops: CDR1 LGHNA, CDR2 YNFKEQ. The CDR3 nucleotides are TGTGCCAGCAGCCAAGAGGTCGGGGGACAGGGAGAGACCCAGTACTTC. Translating it yields CASSQEVGGQGETQYF.

The chain links TRBV24-1 to TRBJ2-7, with a possible D match to TRBD1 (5 bases). V was clipped by 3 bases and J by 8 bases, with 22 bases between them. Germline CDR1 KGHDR, CDR2 SFDVKD. This CDR3 comprises 16 residues. The CDR3 loop is CATSDPSRGPPIKQYF. The CDR3, as DNA: TGTGCCACCAGTGATCCTTCTAGGGGCCCACCTATCAAGCAGTACTTC.

This clonotype has a handful of counts. J is TRBJ1-1 and V is TRBV7-9; the D is unclear. V was trimmed by 7 bases and J by 1 base, leaving 10 bases between them. CDR3 length: 13 residues. Germline V gene lookup returns CDR1 SEHNR and CDR2 FQNEAQ (reference sequence). CDR3 amino acids: CASNRVANTEAFF. CDR3 DNA sequence: TGTGCCAGCAACCGGGTGGCGAACACTGAAGCTTTCTTT.

This clonotype was counted at least ten times. CDR3 in amino acids: CASSQDPPGGDYEQYF. CDR3 DNA: TGTGCCAGCAGCCAAGATCCCCCCGGTGGGGACTACGAGCAGTACTTC. The chain uses TRBV3-1 and TRBJ2-7; no clear D. V lost 0 bases, J lost 3 bases, and 15 bases lay in between. Germline V CDR1 and CDR2: LGHDT, YNNKEL (reference sequence). The CDR3 contains 16 residues.

This chain uses TRBV7-9 with TRBJ2-5; perhaps TRBD2 as D (6 bases). Germline loops: CDR1 SEHNR, CDR2 FQNEAQ (reference sequence). The CDR3 runs 14 residues. V lost 5 bases and J 2 bases, leaving 12 bases between the germline ends. The CDR3 nucleotides read TGTGCCAGCAGCCCCTGGGACTTTCAAGAGACCCAGTACTTC. It yields the protein CASSPWDFQETQYF.

The J gene is TRBJ1-2, the V gene TRBV25-1, with TRBD1 identical over 8 bases. Germline values: CDR1 MGHDK, CDR2 SYGVNS. V shed 4 bases and J 2 bases; nucleotides not matched to a gene: 15. There are 18 residues in the CDR3. The CDR3 sequence: CASSASQGVRNTNYGYTF. CDR3 nucleotides: TGTGCCAGCAGTGCTTCACAGGGGGTGAGGAATACCAACTATGGCTACACCTTC.

In its sample, this clonotype was seen a few times. J is TRBJ2-5 and V is TRBV27, with D possibly TRBD2 on 6 matching bases. Trimming left V 3 bases short and J 5 bases short, with 13 bases between. CDR3 length equals 14 residues. Germline V gene lookup returns CDR1 MNHEY and CDR2 SMNVEV (reference sequence). CDR3 in DNA: TGTGCCAGCAGTTTCCGGGGAGGAAGGGAGACCCAGTACTTC. Its translation is CASSFRGGRETQYF.

This clonotype was seen at least ten times. V and J are TRBV7-3 and TRBJ2-1, with TRBD2 matching over 10 bases. The CDR3 length is 16 residues. J gave up 5 bases and V 0 bases, and 4 bases lay outside the gene matches. CDR1 is SGHTA and CDR2 is FQGTGA in the germline V gene. The chain's CDR3 is CASSLTSGGPHNEQFF. The DNA for the CDR3 is TGTGCCAGCAGCTTAACTAGCGGGGGGCCCCACAATGAGCAGTTCTTC.

In its sample, this clonotype was seen many times. The V call is TRBV20-1, the J call TRBJ2-7; 8 nucleotides align to TRBD1. J lost 4 bases, V lost 6 bases, and 11 bases had no gene match. Germline values: CDR1 DFQATT, CDR2 SNEGSKA (reference sequence). CDR3 length: 14 residues. CDR3: CSAKGQGSPYEQYV. CDR3 nucleotide sequence: TGCAGTGCAAAAGGACAGGGATCCCCTTACGAGCAGTACGTC.

The chain is built from TRBV7-8 and TRBJ2-3; D remains ambiguous. CDR1 and CDR2 (germline): SGHVS, FQNEAQ. The germline V and J ends were trimmed by 4 bases and 0 bases, with 8 bases remaining between them. The CDR3 has 14 residues. The CDR3 region is CASSSRRSTDTQYF. The CDR3, as DNA: TGTGCCAGCAGCTCCCGTCGTAGCACAGATACGCAGTATTTT.

This clonotype was seen more than once but under ten times. The rearrangement uses TRBV9 and TRBJ2-5; tentative D call: TRBD2 (6 bases). With 1 base removed from V and 4 bases from J, the gap between germline ends came to 11 bases. The CDR3 runs to 14 residues. Germline V lookup: CDR1 SGDLS, CDR2 YYNGEE. The CDR3 bases are TGTGCCAGCAGCGTAACACTAGCCGCAGAGACCCAGTACTTC. This sequence encodes CASSVTLAAETQYF.

This clonotype has at least ten counts. The genes are TRBV7-7 and TRBJ2-3; tentatively, D is TRBD1 or TRBD2 (5 bases each). Trimming cost V 5 bases and J 1 base, with 13 bases left between them. This CDR3 spans 15 amino acids. Germline V lookup: CDR1 SSHAT, CDR2 FNYEAQ (reference sequence). The chain's CDR3 is CASSKGSRGTDTQYF. The CDR3 region has the DNA TGTGCCAGCAGCAAGGGGAGCAGGGGCACAGATACGCAGTATTTT.

In this sample, this clonotype turned up many times. The chain uses TRBV12-3 or TRBV12-4 and TRBJ2-5; 8 nucleotides agree with TRBD2. The CDR3 totals 15 residues. The J segment lost 4 bases and the V segment lost 4 bases, leaving 8 bases of the junction unmatched. CDR3 nucleotide sequence: TGTGCCAGCAGTTCCCAGGCGGGGGGCTTAGAGACCCAGTACTTC. Protein product: CASSSQAGGLETQYF.